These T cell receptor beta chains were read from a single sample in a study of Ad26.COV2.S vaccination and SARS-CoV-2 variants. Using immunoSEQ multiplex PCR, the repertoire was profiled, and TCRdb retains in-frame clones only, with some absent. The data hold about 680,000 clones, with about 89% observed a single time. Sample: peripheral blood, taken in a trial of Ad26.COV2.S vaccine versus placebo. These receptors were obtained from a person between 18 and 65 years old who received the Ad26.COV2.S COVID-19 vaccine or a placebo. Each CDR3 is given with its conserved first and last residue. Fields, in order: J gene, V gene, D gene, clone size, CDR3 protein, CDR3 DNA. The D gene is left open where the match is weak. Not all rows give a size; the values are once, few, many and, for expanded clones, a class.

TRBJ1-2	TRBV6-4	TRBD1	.	CASSRTGVGYGYTF	TGTGCCAGCAGCCGAACAGGGGTCGGATATGGCTACACCTTC
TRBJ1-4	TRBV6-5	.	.	CASSYDGRKGKLFF	TGTGCCAGCAGTTACGACGGCCGGAAGGGAAAACTGTTTTTT
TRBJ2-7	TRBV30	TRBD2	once	CAWSVSGGTYEQYF	TGTGCCTGGAGTGTGAGCGGGGGAACCTACGAGCAGTACTTC
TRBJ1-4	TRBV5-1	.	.	CASSLGVSGAHGEKLFF	TGCGCCAGCAGCTTAGGGGTTTCCGGGGCGCACGGGGAAAAACTGTTTTTT
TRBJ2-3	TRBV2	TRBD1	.	CASSRQGSTDTQYF	TGTGCCAGCAGTAGACAGGGTTCAACAGATACGCAGTATTTT
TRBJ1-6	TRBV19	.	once	CASTLRGGSPLHF	TGTGCCAGTACCTTAAGGGGGGGTTCACCCCTCCACTTT
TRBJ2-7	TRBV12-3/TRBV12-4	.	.	CASSRGVSYEQYF	TGTGCCAGTTCGAGGGGGGTCTCCTACGAGCAGTACTTC
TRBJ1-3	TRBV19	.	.	CASSIGGNGNTIYF	TGTGCCAGTAGTATTGGAGGGAATGGAAACACCATATATTTT
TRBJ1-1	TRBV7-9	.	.	CASSFLGQKAFF	TGTGCCAGCAGCTTCCTCGGACAGAAAGCTTTCTTT
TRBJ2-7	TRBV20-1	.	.	CSAIEGAPYEQYF	TGCAGTGCTATTGAAGGGGCCCCCTACGAGCAGTACTTC
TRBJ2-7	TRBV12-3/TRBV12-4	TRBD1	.	CASSSGTGKYF	TGTGCCAGCAGTTCCGGGACAGGGAAGTACTTC
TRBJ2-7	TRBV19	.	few	CASSPVGVRAYEQYF	TGTGCCAGTAGTCCCGTGGGTGTAAGGGCCTACGAGCAGTACTTC
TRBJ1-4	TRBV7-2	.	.	CASSLSREKLFF	TGTGCCAGCAGCTTATCGAGGGAAAAACTGTTTTTT
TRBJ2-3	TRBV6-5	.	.	CASSYRDQKDTQYF	TGTGCCAGCAGTTACCGGGACCAAAAAGATACGCAGTATTTT
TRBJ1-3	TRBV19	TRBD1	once	CASRLDRGSGNTIYF	TGTGCCAGTAGACTCGACAGGGGCTCTGGAAACACCATATATTTT
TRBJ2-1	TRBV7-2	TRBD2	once	CASSPWTSGNEQFF	TGTGCCAGCAGCCCCTGGACTAGCGGTAATGAGCAGTTCTTC
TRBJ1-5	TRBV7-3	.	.	CASSLTAGDQPQHF	TGTGCCAGCAGCTTAACAGCGGGGGATCAGCCCCAGCATTTT
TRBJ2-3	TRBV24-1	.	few	CATSDLRGSGDTQYF	TGTGCCACCAGTGACTTAAGGGGGAGTGGGGATACGCAGTATTTT
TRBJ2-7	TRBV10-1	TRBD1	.	CASNRQGEDYEQYF	TGCGCCAGCAACCGACAGGGGGAAGACTACGAGCAGTACTTC
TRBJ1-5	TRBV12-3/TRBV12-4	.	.	CASSPGAYQPQHF	TGTGCCAGCAGCCCAGGGGCGTATCAGCCCCAGCATTTT
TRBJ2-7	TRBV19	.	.	CASRYSGAAGLPYEQYF	TGTGCCAGTAGATATTCGGGCGCGGCAGGGCTTCCCTACGAGCAGTACTTC
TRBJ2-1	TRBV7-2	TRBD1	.	CASSLETGGSYNEQFF	TGTGCCAGCAGCTTAGAGACAGGGGGCTCCTACAATGAGCAGTTCTTC
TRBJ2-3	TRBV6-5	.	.	CASSPPGGDTQYF	TGTGCCAGCAGCCCACCCGGTGGGGATACGCAGTATTTT
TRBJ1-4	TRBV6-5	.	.	CASKGEKLFF	TGTGCCAGCAAGGGTGAAAAACTGTTTTTT
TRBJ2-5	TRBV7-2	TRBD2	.	CASSQSRAGGLETQYF	TGTGCCAGCAGTCAGAGTCGTGCGGGGGGGCTGGAGACCCAGTACTTC
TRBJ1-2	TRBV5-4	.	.	CASSYGPSEFNYGYTF	TGTGCCAGCAGCTACGGACCCTCAGAATTTAACTATGGCTACACCTTC
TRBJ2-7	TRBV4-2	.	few	CASSQDQDNSYEQYF	TGTGCCAGCAGCCAAGATCAAGACAACTCCTACGAGCAGTACTTC
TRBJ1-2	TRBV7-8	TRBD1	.	CASTDRAAGYTF	TGTGCCAGCACCGACAGGGCGGCTGGCTACACCTTC
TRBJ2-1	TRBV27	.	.	CASRFMGATGEQFF	TGTGCCAGCCGCTTCATGGGGGCAACGGGTGAGCAGTTCTTC
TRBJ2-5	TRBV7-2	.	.	CASRVGQGETQYF	TGTGCCAGCAGAGTGGGTCAGGGAGAGACCCAGTACTTC
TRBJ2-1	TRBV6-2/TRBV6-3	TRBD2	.	CASSYPRSEAGGRNEQFF	TGTGCCAGCAGTTACCCTCGCTCAGAAGCGGGGGGCCGAAATGAGCAGTTCTTC
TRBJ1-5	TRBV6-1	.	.	CASSERGFQPQHF	TGTGCCAGCAGTGAAAGGGGTTTTCAGCCCCAGCATTTT
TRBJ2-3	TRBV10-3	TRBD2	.	CAINLAGQSDTQYF	TGTGCCATCAACCTAGCGGGTCAGTCAGATACGCAGTATTTT
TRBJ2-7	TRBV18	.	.	CASSPPGLGDEQYF	TGTGCCAGCTCACCACCGGGTCTGGGGGACGAGCAGTACTTC
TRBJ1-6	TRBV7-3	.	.	CASSFGQPDSPLHF	TGTGCCAGCAGCTTTGGACAGCCCGATTCACCCCTCCACTTT
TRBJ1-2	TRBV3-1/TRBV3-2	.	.	CASSQEPRGYGYTF	TGTGCCAGCAGCCAAGAGCCCAGGGGCTATGGCTACACCTTC
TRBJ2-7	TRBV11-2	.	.	CASSRAGSTGGEQYF	TGTGCCAGCAGTCGAGCGGGATCCACAGGGGGCGAGCAGTACTTC
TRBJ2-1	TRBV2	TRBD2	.	CGPAGGGNNEQFF	TGTGGTCCTGCGGGGGGCGGGAACAATGAGCAGTTCTTC
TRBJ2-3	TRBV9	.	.	CASSVQGTDTQYF	TGTGCCAGCAGCGTACAGGGCACAGATACGCAGTATTTT
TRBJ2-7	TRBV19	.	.	CASSIDLRGYEQYF	TGTGCCAGTAGTATAGATCTCAGGGGCTACGAGCAGTACTTC
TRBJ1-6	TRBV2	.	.	CASGRGRQVRNSPLHF	TGTGCCAGCGGGAGGGGCCGCCAGGTGAGGAATTCACCCCTCCACTTT